What follows describes a single T cell receptor beta chain. Individuals drawn from 24 US areas were roughly 18 to 95 years old. Cohorts were based on clinical histories the participants reported. This sample was included in a study of blood T cell repertoires in COVID-19. Study overall: COVID-19 samples collected from the United States, Italy and Spain covered acute and convalescent phases. PBMCs, B-cell-depleted T cells, or T cells provided the cDNA or gDNA that made up the material.

V gave up 4 bases and J gave up 4 bases; unmatched junction bases: 3. Per germline, CDR1 SNHLY and CDR2 FYNNEI. The CDR3 runs 14 residues. TCRdb's copy holds only in-frame clones and misses some; the assay was immunoSEQ multiplex PCR. The sample contains hundreds of thousands of clones, 84% of which appear only once. The rearrangement joins TRBV2 to TRBJ1-2; 10 bases line up with TRBD1. Sequencing input: PBMCs or T cells enriched from blood (not recorded which). The sequence came from a man younger than 45 with acute COVID-19. CDR3 residues: CASSGTGGVYGYTF. In DNA, the CDR3 is TGTGCCAGCAGTGGGACAGGGGGAGTCTATGGCTACACCTTC.